This T cell receptor (beta chain) was sequenced for a study of blood T cells in healthy people across ages. The second PCR ran roughly 6 to 11 cycles with a sample-barcoded 5' primer and J-beta primers. In TCRdb, the 5' RACE reads were re-called with MiXCR into one record per CDR3 protein. There are just under 550,000 distinct CDR3 sequences in the sample; 24% occur only once, and under 9% lies in the top ten. Germline values: CDR1 PRHDT, CDR2 FYEKMQ (reference sequence). The CDR3 has 16 residues. V lost 1 base to trimming and J lost 0 bases, with 13 bases between them. This sample was shared with a second study, whose subject was T cells of mothers and their children.

The chain uses TRBV13 and TRBJ2-7; a weak D match, TRBD2 (6 bases). This sequence was found in a boy aged 5-17 years in good health. The source material was blood. CDR3 DNA: TGTGCCAGCAGCTTAGCAGGGCGGGGACTCTCCTACGAGCAGTACTTC. Translating gives CASSLAGRGLSYEQYF.